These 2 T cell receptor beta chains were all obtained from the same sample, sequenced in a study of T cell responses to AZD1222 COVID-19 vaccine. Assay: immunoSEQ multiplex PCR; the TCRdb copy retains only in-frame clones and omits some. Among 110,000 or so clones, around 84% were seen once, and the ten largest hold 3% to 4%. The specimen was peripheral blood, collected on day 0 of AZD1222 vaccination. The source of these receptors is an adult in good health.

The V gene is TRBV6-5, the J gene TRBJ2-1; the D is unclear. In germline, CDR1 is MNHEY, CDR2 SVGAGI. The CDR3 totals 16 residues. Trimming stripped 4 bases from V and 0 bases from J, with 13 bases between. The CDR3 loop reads CASSLYPRSSYNEQFF. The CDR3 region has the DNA TGTGCCAGCAGTTTATATCCTAGAAGCTCCTACAATGAGCAGTTCTTC.

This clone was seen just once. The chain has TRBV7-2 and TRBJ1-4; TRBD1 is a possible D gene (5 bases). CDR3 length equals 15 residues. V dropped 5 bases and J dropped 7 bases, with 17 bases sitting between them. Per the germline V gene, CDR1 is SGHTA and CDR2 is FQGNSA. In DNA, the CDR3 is TGTGCCAGCAGCCCATCCGCGACAGCATTTGAAAAACTGTTTTTT. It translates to CASSPSATAFEKLFF.